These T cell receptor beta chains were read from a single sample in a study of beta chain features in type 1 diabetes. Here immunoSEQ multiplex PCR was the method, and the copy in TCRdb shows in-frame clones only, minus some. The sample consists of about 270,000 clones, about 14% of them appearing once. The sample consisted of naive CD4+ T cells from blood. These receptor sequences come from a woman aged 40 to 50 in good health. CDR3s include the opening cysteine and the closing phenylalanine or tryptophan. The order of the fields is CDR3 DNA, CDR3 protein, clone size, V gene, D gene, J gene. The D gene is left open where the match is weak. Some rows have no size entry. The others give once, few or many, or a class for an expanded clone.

cdr3_nt: TGTGCCAGCAGGCTGGGACCGACGGGACTAGCGGGCGAGCAGTACTTC
cdr3_aa: CASRLGPTGLAGEQYF
clone_size: .
v_call: TRBV11-2
d_call: TRBD2
j_call: TRBJ2-7

cdr3_nt: TGCGCCAGCAGCTTCCGACTCACGAGTTACGGCGAGCAGTACTTC
cdr3_aa: CASSFRLTSYGEQYF
clone_size: .
v_call: TRBV5-1
d_call: .
j_call: TRBJ2-7

cdr3_nt: TGCGCCAGCAGTCTAGACAGGGACGTTCGGGAGACCCAGTACTTC
cdr3_aa: CASSLDRDVRETQYF
clone_size: .
v_call: TRBV10-1
d_call: TRBD1
j_call: TRBJ2-5

cdr3_nt: TGTGCCAGCAATACGATGGCCGTGCAGGGCGATGAGCAGTTCTTC
cdr3_aa: CASNTMAVQGDEQFF
clone_size: few
v_call: TRBV6-6
d_call: .
j_call: TRBJ2-1

cdr3_nt: TGCGCCAGCAGCCTCCAGGAGGCCGGGAATATGAACACTGAAGCTTTCTTT
cdr3_aa: CASSLQEAGNMNTEAFF
clone_size: few
v_call: TRBV5-1
d_call: .
j_call: TRBJ1-1

cdr3_nt: TGTGCCAGCAGTACGGACAGGGGGCGCGGCTATGGCTACACCTTC
cdr3_aa: CASSTDRGRGYGYTF
clone_size: .
v_call: TRBV27
d_call: TRBD1
j_call: TRBJ1-2

cdr3_nt: TGCAGCGTTAACAGACAGGGTCTTAACTATGGCTACACCTTC
cdr3_aa: CSVNRQGLNYGYTF
clone_size: .
v_call: TRBV29-1
d_call: TRBD1
j_call: TRBJ1-2

cdr3_nt: TGCGCCAGCAGCCGTATCAGGTCTCGAACCTACAATGAGCAGTTCTTC
cdr3_aa: CASSRIRSRTYNEQFF
clone_size: .
v_call: TRBV5-1
d_call: .
j_call: TRBJ2-1

cdr3_nt: TGCGCCAGCAGCCCGACTAGCGGGGGTTTCGGAGAGACCCAGTACTTC
cdr3_aa: CASSPTSGGFGETQYF
clone_size: few
v_call: TRBV5-1
d_call: TRBD2
j_call: TRBJ2-5

cdr3_nt: TGTGCTAGCAGCTTACGGGTAGCGGGGGGGCGAGAGACCCAGTACTTC
cdr3_aa: CASSLRVAGGRETQYF
clone_size: .
v_call: TRBV7-7
d_call: TRBD2
j_call: TRBJ2-5

cdr3_nt: TGCAGCGTGACGACAGGGATGAACACTGAAGCTTTCTTT
cdr3_aa: CSVTTGMNTEAFF
clone_size: .
v_call: TRBV29-1
d_call: TRBD1
j_call: TRBJ1-1

cdr3_nt: TGTGCCAGCAGTGAAATGGGTGCAGGCTACGAGCAGTACTTC
cdr3_aa: CASSEMGAGYEQYF
clone_size: few
v_call: TRBV2
d_call: .
j_call: TRBJ2-7

cdr3_nt: TGTGCCAGCAGTTTGCCCTACTGGGGGGAGCTGTTTTTT
cdr3_aa: CASSLPYWGELFF
clone_size: few
v_call: TRBV27
d_call: .
j_call: TRBJ2-2

cdr3_nt: TGTGCCAGCAGTTGGTTTCAGGGGACAGGGGGGTACGAGCAGTACTTC
cdr3_aa: CASSWFQGTGGYEQYF
clone_size: few
v_call: TRBV6-5
d_call: TRBD1
j_call: TRBJ2-7

cdr3_nt: TGTGCCAGCAGTCCACCGCGGGGGCAATGGGCCGGGGAGCTGTTTTTT
cdr3_aa: CASSPPRGQWAGELFF
clone_size: .
v_call: TRBV28
d_call: .
j_call: TRBJ2-2

cdr3_nt: TGTGCCAGCAGCTTGGGAGATCAGCCCCAGCATTTT
cdr3_aa: CASSLGDQPQHF
clone_size: few
v_call: TRBV5-6
d_call: .
j_call: TRBJ1-5

cdr3_nt: TGTGCCACCAGCAGGGAATACCGGGACAGGGAATATTTT
cdr3_aa: CATSREYRDREYF
clone_size: .
v_call: TRBV15
d_call: TRBD1
j_call: TRBJ1-3

cdr3_nt: TGTGCCAGCAGACTAAGAACAGGTTTCTATGGCTACACCTTC
cdr3_aa: CASRLRTGFYGYTF
clone_size: .
v_call: TRBV7-2
d_call: .
j_call: TRBJ1-2

cdr3_nt: TGTGCCAGTAGTCCAGGGACAGTTCGGGCCACAGATACGCAGTATTTT
cdr3_aa: CASSPGTVRATDTQYF
clone_size: .
v_call: TRBV19
d_call: TRBD1
j_call: TRBJ2-3

cdr3_nt: TGTGCCAGCAGCTTAGACAGGGGTCGGCCCCAGCATTTT
cdr3_aa: CASSLDRGRPQHF
clone_size: .
v_call: TRBV6-5
d_call: TRBD1
j_call: TRBJ1-5

cdr3_nt: TGTGCCAGCAGCATCTCCGCCACAGGGAGGGGCACCGGGGAGCTGTTTTTT
cdr3_aa: CASSISATGRGTGELFF
clone_size: .
v_call: TRBV13
d_call: .
j_call: TRBJ2-2

cdr3_nt: TGTGCCATCAGGCAGGACAATGAGCAGTTCTTC
cdr3_aa: CAIRQDNEQFF
clone_size: many
v_call: TRBV10-3
d_call: .
j_call: TRBJ2-1

cdr3_nt: TGTGCCACCAGCAGACCTGGACAGGGGTATGGCTACACCTTC
cdr3_aa: CATSRPGQGYGYTF
clone_size: .
v_call: TRBV15
d_call: TRBD1
j_call: TRBJ1-2

cdr3_nt: TGCGCCAGCTGCCCGGGGGAGGTCGTTACCAGGAACACTGAAGCTTTCTTT
cdr3_aa: CASCPGEVVTRNTEAFF
clone_size: .
v_call: TRBV5-1
d_call: .
j_call: TRBJ1-1

cdr3_nt: TGCAGCGCCACTCCCTTGACAGGGGCGCGCCTCTCTGGGGCCAACGTCCTGACTTTC
cdr3_aa: CSATPLTGARLSGANVLTF
clone_size: few
v_call: TRBV29-1
d_call: TRBD1
j_call: TRBJ2-6

cdr3_nt: TGTGCCAGCAGTTACGCGCGGACTGGGGATACGCAGTATTTT
cdr3_aa: CASSYARTGDTQYF
clone_size: few
v_call: TRBV6-6
d_call: .
j_call: TRBJ2-3

cdr3_nt: TGTGCCAGCGCCCACTCTTCCTACGAGCAGTACTTC
cdr3_aa: CASAHSSYEQYF
clone_size: .
v_call: TRBV6-5
d_call: .
j_call: TRBJ2-7

cdr3_nt: TGCGCCAGCAGCTGGCTAGCGGGGGACGCGAACACCGGGGAGCTGTTTTTT
cdr3_aa: CASSWLAGDANTGELFF
clone_size: few
v_call: TRBV5-1
d_call: TRBD2
j_call: TRBJ2-2

cdr3_nt: TGTGCCAGCTCACCGGACAGGGGGCAATCTGAAGCTTTCTTT
cdr3_aa: CASSPDRGQSEAFF
clone_size: .
v_call: TRBV18
d_call: TRBD1
j_call: TRBJ1-1

cdr3_nt: TGTGCCAGCAGCTTAGCAGGCCGCACAGATACGCAGTATTTT
cdr3_aa: CASSLAGRTDTQYF
clone_size: .
v_call: TRBV5-4
d_call: .
j_call: TRBJ2-3

cdr3_nt: TGTGCCAGCAGCGCTGGGGGACAGGGTTACACCGGGGAGCTGTTTTTT
cdr3_aa: CASSAGGQGYTGELFF
clone_size: .
v_call: TRBV9
d_call: TRBD1
j_call: TRBJ2-2

cdr3_nt: TGTGCCAGCAGTTTGAGACAGGGGATACGGTACACTGAAGCTTTCTTT
cdr3_aa: CASSLRQGIRYTEAFF
clone_size: .
v_call: TRBV27
d_call: TRBD1
j_call: TRBJ1-1

cdr3_nt: TGTGCCAGTAGTATGTGGTTACTAGCGGACAACCAAGAGACCCAGTACTTC
cdr3_aa: CASSMWLLADNQETQYF
clone_size: .
v_call: TRBV19
d_call: TRBD2
j_call: TRBJ2-5

cdr3_nt: TGTGCCAGCAGTCAAGGACTGATGACCTACGAGCAGTACTTC
cdr3_aa: CASSQGLMTYEQYF
clone_size: few
v_call: TRBV27
d_call: .
j_call: TRBJ2-7

cdr3_nt: TGTGCCACCAGCAGACCCGGGACAGGGCTGTACGAGCAGTACTTC
cdr3_aa: CATSRPGTGLYEQYF
clone_size: .
v_call: TRBV15
d_call: TRBD1
j_call: TRBJ2-7

cdr3_nt: TGTGCCAGCAGAACCAGCGGGGGCACAGATACGCAGTATTTT
cdr3_aa: CASRTSGGTDTQYF
clone_size: .
v_call: TRBV6-5
d_call: TRBD2
j_call: TRBJ2-3

cdr3_nt: TGCAGCGTTAAGGGACCGCCCGGGCGGGAGGAGACCCAGTACTTC
cdr3_aa: CSVKGPPGREETQYF
clone_size: .
v_call: TRBV29-1
d_call: TRBD2
j_call: TRBJ2-5

cdr3_nt: TGTGCCAGCAGTAGACAGATCCAAGAGACCCAGTACTTC
cdr3_aa: CASSRQIQETQYF
clone_size: few
v_call: TRBV5-5
d_call: .
j_call: TRBJ2-5

cdr3_nt: TGTGCCAGCAGTGGGACAGGGGGGAATCAGCCCCAGCATTTT
cdr3_aa: CASSGTGGNQPQHF
clone_size: few
v_call: TRBV2
d_call: TRBD1
j_call: TRBJ1-5

cdr3_nt: TGTGCCAGCAGTCCGACTAGCGGGGGGTACAATGAGCAGTTCTTC
cdr3_aa: CASSPTSGGYNEQFF
clone_size: .
v_call: TRBV6-5
d_call: TRBD2
j_call: TRBJ2-1

cdr3_nt: TGTGCCAGCAGGGGACATGGTCTACCGAACACTGAAGCTTTCTTT
cdr3_aa: CASRGHGLPNTEAFF
clone_size: .
v_call: TRBV2
d_call: .
j_call: TRBJ1-1

cdr3_nt: TGCGCCAGCAGCCAGTCTTACTCCGGGACAGGGGGGGGCGGGGAGCTGTTTTTT
cdr3_aa: CASSQSYSGTGGGGELFF
clone_size: few
v_call: TRBV4-3
d_call: TRBD1
j_call: TRBJ2-2

cdr3_nt: TGTGCCAGCAGAAGACAGGGGAGCTCTGGAAACACCATATATTTT
cdr3_aa: CASRRQGSSGNTIYF
clone_size: .
v_call: TRBV6-5
d_call: TRBD1
j_call: TRBJ1-3

cdr3_nt: TGTGCCAGCTCCCTCGACAGGGGCTCCTACGAGCAGTACTTC
cdr3_aa: CASSLDRGSYEQYF
clone_size: .
v_call: TRBV18
d_call: TRBD1
j_call: TRBJ2-7

cdr3_nt: TGTGCCAGTAGTATTACCCGGGACAGTGGCTACACCTTC
cdr3_aa: CASSITRDSGYTF
clone_size: .
v_call: TRBV19
d_call: TRBD1
j_call: TRBJ1-2

cdr3_nt: TGTGCCAGCAGCTTACAGGGGGCATATCAGCCCCAGCATTTT
cdr3_aa: CASSLQGAYQPQHF
clone_size: few
v_call: TRBV5-6
d_call: TRBD1
j_call: TRBJ1-5

cdr3_nt: TGTGCCAGTAGTACCGGGACAGCTTCCTACGAGCAGTACTTC
cdr3_aa: CASSTGTASYEQYF
clone_size: few
v_call: TRBV19
d_call: TRBD1
j_call: TRBJ2-7

cdr3_nt: TGTGCCAGCAGTCGAGGTGGGAACTATGGCTACACCTTC
cdr3_aa: CASSRGGNYGYTF
clone_size: .
v_call: TRBV6-5
d_call: .
j_call: TRBJ1-2

cdr3_nt: TGCAGCGTTGAAGCCCCACTAGGCAGGTCCCAGTACTTC
cdr3_aa: CSVEAPLGRSQYF
clone_size: .
v_call: TRBV29-1
d_call: .
j_call: TRBJ2-5

cdr3_nt: TGTGCCAGCAGCTTAGTAGGGGGCGCCGTGGCTTTCTTT
cdr3_aa: CASSLVGGAVAFF
clone_size: few
v_call: TRBV7-8
d_call: TRBD1
j_call: TRBJ1-1

cdr3_nt: TGTGCCAGCAGCTTGGGACGAACAGGGACAAAATCTGGAAACACCATATATTTT
cdr3_aa: CASSLGRTGTKSGNTIYF
clone_size: .
v_call: TRBV7-6
d_call: .
j_call: TRBJ1-3

cdr3_nt: TGTGCCAGCAGCTTAGGACAGATCGCCTACGAGCAGTACTTC
cdr3_aa: CASSLGQIAYEQYF
clone_size: .
v_call: TRBV11-2
d_call: .
j_call: TRBJ2-7

cdr3_nt: TGCGCCAGCAGGGGACAGGCACAAGAGACCCAGTACTTC
cdr3_aa: CASRGQAQETQYF
clone_size: once
v_call: TRBV5-1
d_call: TRBD1
j_call: TRBJ2-5

cdr3_nt: TGCGCCAGCAGCCAACCCTTAGATACGCAGTATTTT
cdr3_aa: CASSQPLDTQYF
clone_size: .
v_call: TRBV4-1
d_call: .
j_call: TRBJ2-3

cdr3_nt: TGTGCCAGCTCACGTAAATCGAACACTGAAGCTTTCTTT
cdr3_aa: CASSRKSNTEAFF
clone_size: .
v_call: TRBV18
d_call: .
j_call: TRBJ1-1

cdr3_nt: TGCGCCAGCAGCTTTCAGGGGTCTGATACGCAGTATTTT
cdr3_aa: CASSFQGSDTQYF
clone_size: .
v_call: TRBV10-1
d_call: .
j_call: TRBJ2-3

cdr3_nt: TGCGCCAGCAGCCAAGGTGGACTAGCTGCCGATACGCAGTATTTT
cdr3_aa: CASSQGGLAADTQYF
clone_size: .
v_call: TRBV4-1
d_call: TRBD2
j_call: TRBJ2-3

cdr3_nt: TGCGCCAGCAGCTTGGCAGGGAGGGATCAGCCCCAGCATTTT
cdr3_aa: CASSLAGRDQPQHF
clone_size: few
v_call: TRBV5-1
d_call: .
j_call: TRBJ1-5

cdr3_nt: TGTGCCATCAGGACAGACAGTCCCTACAATGAGCAGTTCTTC
cdr3_aa: CAIRTDSPYNEQFF
clone_size: .
v_call: TRBV10-3
d_call: .
j_call: TRBJ2-1

cdr3_nt: TGCGCCAGCAGCTCGAGGCCGGGACTAGCAGGCACAGATACGCAGTATTTT
cdr3_aa: CASSSRPGLAGTDTQYF
clone_size: .
v_call: TRBV5-1
d_call: TRBD2
j_call: TRBJ2-3